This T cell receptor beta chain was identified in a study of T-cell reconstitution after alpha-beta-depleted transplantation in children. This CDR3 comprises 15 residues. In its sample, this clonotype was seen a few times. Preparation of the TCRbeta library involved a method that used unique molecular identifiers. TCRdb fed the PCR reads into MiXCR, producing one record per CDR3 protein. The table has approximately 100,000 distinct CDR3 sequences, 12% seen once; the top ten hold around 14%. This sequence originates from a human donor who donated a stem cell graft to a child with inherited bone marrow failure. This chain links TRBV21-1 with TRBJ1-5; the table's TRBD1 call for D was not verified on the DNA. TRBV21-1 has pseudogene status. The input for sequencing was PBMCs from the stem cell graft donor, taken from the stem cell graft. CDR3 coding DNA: TGTGCCAGCAGCACCCACAGGGGAAGCAATCAGCCCCAGCATTTT. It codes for CASSTHRGSNQPQHF.